This TCR beta chain was sequenced in a study of T cells after yellow fever vaccination. MiXCR, applied by TCRdb to the 5' RACE reads, yields one record per CDR3 protein. The sample lists some 300,000 distinct CDR3 sequences, around a tenth occurring once. This clonotype has more than one count but fewer than ten. The CDR3 is 12 amino acids. CDR1 is SGHRS, CDR2 YFSETQ, per germline. V shed 1 base and J shed 11 bases, with 12 bases lying between them. The source of this sequence is a man younger than 35 who received the YFV17D yellow fever vaccine. The chain employs TRBV5-1 and TRBJ1-1, with D unclear. The material sequenced was CD4+ T cells sorted from PBMCs, taken 45 days after the yellow fever booster vaccination. The CDR3 sequence: CASSLFENEAFF. CDR3 DNA sequence: TGCGCCAGCAGCTTGTTCGAGAATGAGGCTTTCTTT. The full variable domain, with the rest looked up from reference TRBV5-1 and TRBJ1-1, is KAGVTQTPRYLIKTRGQQVTLSCSPISGHRSVSWYQQTPGQGLQFLFEYFSETQRNKGNFPGRFSGRQFSNSRSEMNVSTLELGDSALYLCASSLFENEAFFGQGTRLTVV.